The present entry profiles one T cell receptor (beta chain) with its context. Its cognate antigen has yet to be identified. Base qualities are missing; no much larger clone stands one base away. From the cysteine through the phenylalanine, the CDR3 covers 15 amino acids. CDR3 DNA is the only sequence kept; it has 45 bases, read in frame from the first base. Compared with germline, V lacks 6 bases and J lacks 4 bases; bases without a gene match: 7. CDR1 LNHDA and CDR2 SQIVND are derived from the germline V gene (reference sequence). The intended sense of this specimen's treatment or condition label: approximately 18 received Ad26.COV2.S at low or high dose, single or two shots; five or six received placebo; per-sample allocation not given. Repertoires of vaccine and placebo recipients were sequenced from samples collected on day 63 after the first injection. Cohort 1b enrolled 25 adults aged 18-55 years at a single site in Boston, USA, between 29 July and 7 August 2020. As a vaccine, Ad26.COV2.S was a replication-incompetent adenovirus type 26 vector that expressed a prefusion-stabilized SARS-CoV-2 spike protein derived from the original Wuhan strain.

The record originates from a study of Ad26.COV2.S vaccination and SARS-CoV-2 variants (dated by TCRdb to the early 2020s). For context, the study as a whole: Vaccine-arm donors came from COV1001, a multicentre, randomized, double-blind, placebo-controlled phase I-IIa trial of Ad26.COV2.S in healthy adults. Dosing of Ad26.COV2.S was intramuscular, at either 5x10^10 or 1x10^11 viral particles, delivered as one shot or as two shots spaced 56 days apart. The specificity and breadth of SARS-CoV-2-reactive T cell receptors after Ad26.COV2.S vaccination were assessed by TCRbeta repertoire sequencing. The TCR-sequenced set comprised about 32 samples: around 20 Ad26.COV2.S vaccine recipients, 5 placebo recipients and 8 SARS-CoV-2 convalescent individuals. Trial participants were randomized into five groups of five: low-dose or high-dose Ad26.COV2.S given once or twice, or placebo on both occasions. Investigators remained blinded to trial group allocation during experiments and outcome assessment.

Overall results and qualifications from the work: Comparable non-spike TCR breadth was observed between vaccine and placebo recipients, consistent with only spike being contained in the vaccine. The study lacked the statistical power to compare responses across vaccine doses or regimens. Spike-specific TCR breadth was higher in Ad26.COV2.S recipients than in placebo recipients (P = 0.0014). Substantial breadth of spike-specific CD8+ and CD4+ T cell responses was reported after vaccination. The authors noted that total T cell responses may have been underestimated by the TCR breadth and depth analyses.

The immunoSEQ Assay was the method used to sequence TCRbeta CDR3 regions. After extraction, genomic DNA underwent amplification by bias-controlled multiplex PCR, followed by high-throughput sequencing. On the authors' methods: Collapsing and filtering of sequences were performed to quantify the absolute abundance of each unique TCRbeta CDR3 region. Usable DNA was measured by amplifying reference genes present in all nucleated cells, and TCRbeta template counts were normalized to that usable DNA to estimate T cell fraction. Repertoire TCRs were annotated as SARS-CoV-2-specific by exact matching of V gene, CDR3 amino acid sequence and J gene to a known reactive TCR set. MIRA supplied the reference SARS-CoV-2 TCR set, which was filtered for enrichment in COVID-19-positive ImmuneCODE repertoires so that public or cross-reactive TCRs were removed. Drawing on the MIRA antigens, annotated TCRs were analysed further at the level of specific ORF or position within ORF. Depth was the summed frequency of annotated unique rearrangements, while breadth was defined as annotated unique rearrangements over total unique productive rearrangements. Group comparisons of TCR breadth used two-sided Wilcoxon rank-sum tests. The table was pulled from immuneACCESS by TCRdb, which kept in-frame rearrangements only. Such tables lose some clones; where checked, under half of the loss comes from unresolved V genes, and the rest has no known cause. V and J calls and clone size are given by that table; D and trimming were obtained from the DNA. This sample is represented by roughly 330,000 clones; roughly 90% of them were singletons. The ten largest clones represent 5% to 6.5% of the sample.

Sequencing used peripheral blood, obtained in a trial of Ad26.COV2.S vaccine versus placebo. This TCR was recovered from a person between 18 and 60 years old who received the Ad26.COV2.S COVID-19 vaccine or a placebo. The chain is encoded by TRBV19 joined to TRBJ2-7; 12 nucleotides in the junction match TRBD2. CDR3 loop: CASSPLTSGGYEQYF. Read as DNA, the sequence is TGTGCCAGTAGCCCACTGACTAGCGGGGGTTACGAGCAGTACTTC.